This T cell receptor beta chain was recovered during a study of blood T cells in healthy people across ages. Study summary: Capture by template switching was about one barcoded beta molecule per two T cells.

Next came a second PCR, run for roughly 6 to 11 cycles, which used a sample-barcoded 5' primer along with a J-beta primer mix. TCRdb used MiXCR to reprocess the 5' RACE reads, holding one entry per CDR3 protein. This sample has some 930,000 distinct CDR3 sequences, with roughly 28% found just once. This clonotype has only a few counts. This sample also belongs to another study, concerning T cells of mothers and their children.

The sequenced sample consisted of blood. This receptor was taken from a woman between 40 and 50 years old in good health.

In DNA, the CDR3 is TGTGCCAGCAGCTTAGCTGGCCAGGGTAGCTACACCTTC. Its translation is CASSLAGQGSYTF. The V and J genes are TRBV11-2 and TRBJ1-2; a weak D match, TRBD1 (5 bases). In germline, CDR1 is SGHAT, CDR2 FQNNGV. This CDR3 has 13 amino acids. The V and J ends lost 1 base and 9 bases respectively, with 12 bases between them.